This T cell receptor beta chain was identified during a study of blood T cell repertoires in COVID-19. For the study at large: COVID-19 samples collected from the United States, Italy and Spain covered acute and convalescent phases. From T cells, B-cell-depleted T cells, or PBMCs came the material, which was cDNA or gDNA.

Original processing notes: The assay estimated nucleated cells by amplifying reference gene primers. Only in-frame clones appear in the TCRdb table, and some are missing; sequencing was by immunoSEQ multiplex PCR. That table supplies the V and J calls and clone size; D and trimming were determined from the DNA. The sample yields 250,000 to 300,000 clones, around three quarters seen once. Per the germline V gene, CDR1 is MGHRA and CDR2 is YSYEKL. Deletions cut 4 bases from V and 2 bases from J, with 15 bases between. The CDR3 loop spans 15 amino acids. The TCR was taken from a woman older than 75 with acute or convalescent COVID-19. The chain couples TRBV4-1 to TRBJ2-7; D unclear. The sequencing input was peripheral blood. The CDR3 here is CASSPLWAQPYEQYF. The CDR3 bases are TGCGCCAGCAGCCCCCTTTGGGCCCAACCCTACGAGCAGTACTTC.